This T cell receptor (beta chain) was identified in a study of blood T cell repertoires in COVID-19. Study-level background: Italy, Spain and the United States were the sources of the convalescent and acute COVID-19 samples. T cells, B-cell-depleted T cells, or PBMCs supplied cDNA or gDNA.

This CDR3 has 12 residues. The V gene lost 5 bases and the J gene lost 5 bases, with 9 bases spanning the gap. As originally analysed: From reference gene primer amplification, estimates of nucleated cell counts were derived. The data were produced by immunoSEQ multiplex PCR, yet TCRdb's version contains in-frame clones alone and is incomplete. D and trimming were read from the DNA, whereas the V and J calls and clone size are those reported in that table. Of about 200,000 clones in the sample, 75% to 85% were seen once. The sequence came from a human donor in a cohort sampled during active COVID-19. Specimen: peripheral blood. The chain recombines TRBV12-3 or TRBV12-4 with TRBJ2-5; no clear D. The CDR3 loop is CASSPSRETQYF. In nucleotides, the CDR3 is TGTGCCAGCAGTCCGTCCCGGGAGACCCAGTACTTC.